Included here is one T cell receptor (beta chain) sequence, with context. Time point here: cycle 4 day 1 (C4D1), after more than five weeks of nivolumab. With no exception, relapse followed autologous stem cell transplantation in all patients, and brentuximab vedotin exposure varied. The sample is drawn from a study of PD-1 blockade in classical Hodgkin lymphoma. Trimming at V came to 0 bases and at J to 10 bases, leaving 9 bases not matched to a gene. Per germline, CDR1 LGHNA and CDR2 YNFKEQ. The CDR3 has 16 residues. Here immunoSEQ multiplex PCR was the method, and the copy in TCRdb shows in-frame clones only, minus some. The sample lists over 50,000 clones, nearly 90% occurring once.

This TCR was recovered from a human donor with classical Hodgkin lymphoma. This specimen consisted of peripheral blood mononuclear cells (PBMCs), obtained before the fourth cycle of nivolumab. The rearrangement uses TRBV4-2 and TRBJ1-6; 7 bases fit TRBD1. CDR3 sequence reads: CASSQDVGTGESPLHF. The CDR3 region has the DNA TGTGCCAGCAGCCAAGATGTCGGAACAGGGGAATCACCCCTCCACTTT.